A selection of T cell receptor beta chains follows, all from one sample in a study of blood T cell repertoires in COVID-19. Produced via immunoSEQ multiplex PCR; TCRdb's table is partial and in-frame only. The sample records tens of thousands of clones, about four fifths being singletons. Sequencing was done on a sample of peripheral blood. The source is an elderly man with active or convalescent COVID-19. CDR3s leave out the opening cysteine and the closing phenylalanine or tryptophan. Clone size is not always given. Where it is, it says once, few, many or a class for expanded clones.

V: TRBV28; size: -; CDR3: ASSYYPTTNEKLF
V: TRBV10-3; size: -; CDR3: AISPTGQGNTEAF
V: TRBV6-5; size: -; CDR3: ASTPRRGGETQY
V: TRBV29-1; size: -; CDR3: SARFLDTEAF
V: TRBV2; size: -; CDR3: ASRATAGQSRAQY
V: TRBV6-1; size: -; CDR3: ASSEVAPSGANVLT
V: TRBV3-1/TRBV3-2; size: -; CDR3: ASSQVISDNEQF
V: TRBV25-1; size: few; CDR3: ASSSTGTATGELF
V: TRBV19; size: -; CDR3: ASSIPLAGGSDTQY
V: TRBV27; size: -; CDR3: ASSRRWGGNEQF
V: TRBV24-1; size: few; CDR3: ATSDLTGDSNQPQH
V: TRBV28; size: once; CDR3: ASVGSSYNSPLH
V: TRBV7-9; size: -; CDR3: ASSSTTTRLNYGYT
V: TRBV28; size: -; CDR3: ASSTPGLAGVQYRNNEQF
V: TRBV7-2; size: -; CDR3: ASSLAGEGWQGLHKLF
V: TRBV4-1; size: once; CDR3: ASSLQGWGTEAF
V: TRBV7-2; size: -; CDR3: ASSRDTSNYGYT
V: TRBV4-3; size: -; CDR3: ASSQVIGADTQY
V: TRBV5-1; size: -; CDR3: ASSRSGVNEKLF
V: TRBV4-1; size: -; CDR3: ASSQAAQGIGIQPQH
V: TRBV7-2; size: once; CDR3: ASSLGSLAGIETQY
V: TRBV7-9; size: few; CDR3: ASTRTGLLGGYT
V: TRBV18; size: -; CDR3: ASSPLPSGGLNTEAF
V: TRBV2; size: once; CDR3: ASSERSGPRIYEQY
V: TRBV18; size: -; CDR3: ASSPQDRGTEAF
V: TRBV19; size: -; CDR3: ASSSSNSYSYEQY
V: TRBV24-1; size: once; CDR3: ATSRRTSGPSNTGELF
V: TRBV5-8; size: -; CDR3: ASSLPTGPHTEAF
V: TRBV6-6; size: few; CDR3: ASRGTGGVSYEQY
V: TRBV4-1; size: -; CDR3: ASSQERTVRHEKLF
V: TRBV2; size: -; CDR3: ASTGGTENTEAF
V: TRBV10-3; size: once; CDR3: AISGQGQFGNTIY
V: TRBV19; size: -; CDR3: ASSMTELYGYT
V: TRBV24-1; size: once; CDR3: ATSDYGEGGGYT
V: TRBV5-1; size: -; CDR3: ASSLVGSLDYGYT
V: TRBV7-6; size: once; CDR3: ASSKYQGSEETQY
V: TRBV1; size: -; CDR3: TSSQFLSGSPDTQY
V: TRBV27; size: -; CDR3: ASSLGGARNQH
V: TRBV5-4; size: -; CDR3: ASSASPGTRQETQY
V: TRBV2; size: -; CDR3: ASASGIGANVLT
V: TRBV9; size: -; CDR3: ASSVALVGNEQF
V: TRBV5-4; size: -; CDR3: ASSLGTGDSPLH
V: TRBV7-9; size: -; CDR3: ASSLAGGDQPQH
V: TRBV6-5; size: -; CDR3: ASSYQGGQPQH
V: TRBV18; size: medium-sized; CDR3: ASSTTGSSGNTIY
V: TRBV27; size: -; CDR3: ASSPTGGNYGYT
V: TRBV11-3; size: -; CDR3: ASSLVIAGADTQY